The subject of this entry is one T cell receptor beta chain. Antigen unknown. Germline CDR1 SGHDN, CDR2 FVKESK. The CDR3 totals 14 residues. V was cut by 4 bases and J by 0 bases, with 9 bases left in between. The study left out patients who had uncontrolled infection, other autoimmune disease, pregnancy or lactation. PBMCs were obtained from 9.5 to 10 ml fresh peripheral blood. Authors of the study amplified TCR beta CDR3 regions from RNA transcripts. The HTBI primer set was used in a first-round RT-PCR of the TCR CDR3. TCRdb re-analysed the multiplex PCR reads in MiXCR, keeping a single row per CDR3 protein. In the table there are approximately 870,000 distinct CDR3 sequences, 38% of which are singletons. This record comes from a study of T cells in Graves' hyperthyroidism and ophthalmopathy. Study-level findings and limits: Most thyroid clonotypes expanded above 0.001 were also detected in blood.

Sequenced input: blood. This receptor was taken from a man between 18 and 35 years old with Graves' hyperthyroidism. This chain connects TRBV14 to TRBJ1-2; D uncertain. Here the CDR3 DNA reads TGTGCCAGCAGCCCCGCCCCCGCTAACTATGGCTACACCTTC. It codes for CASSPAPANYGYTF.